Here is one T cell receptor (beta chain) with its context. Its antigen is unknown. This entry belongs to a study of T-cell memory formation after mild COVID-19. Findings and caveats of the study: Clones which contracted sat mainly in CM and EM if CD4+, and in EMRA if CD8+. The second-wave clones peaking on day 37 were not confirmed as SARS-CoV-2-specific. Contracting clones from day 15 to 85 showed balanced CD4/CD8; later expanders favored CD4+.

The CDR3 runs to 17 residues. Deletions cut 0 bases from V and 5 bases from J, with 17 bases between. The germline V gene encodes CDR1 LNHNV and CDR2 YYDKDF (reference sequence). TCRdb reanalysed the 5' RACE reads using MiXCR and keeps one entry per CDR3 protein. The sample contains approximately 390,000 distinct CDR3 sequences, about a sixth of which appear only once. The chain is built from TRBV15 and TRBJ2-1; no firm D call. This receptor was obtained from a young man who had mild COVID-19 (a few samples of this study predate the infection). Cell type and time point are not known. Source material: PBMCs or a T cell subset sorted from them (not recorded which). The CDR3 region is CATSRDTIGYWNNEQFF. The CDR3 DNA sequence: TGTGCCACCAGCAGAGATACTATAGGGTACTGGAACAATGAGCAGTTCTTC.